The rows below give T cell receptor beta chains drawn from one sample of a study of blood T cell repertoires in COVID-19. Clones were sequenced by immunoSEQ multiplex PCR, and TCRdb holds only the in-frame ones, with some missing. The data show 95,000 to 110,000 clones, approximately 90% seen once. Material: peripheral blood. Receptors were obtained from a woman between 25 and 40 years old with acute or convalescent COVID-19. Both conserved end residues are part of each CDR3. A D gene is named only where the DNA matches it firmly. Size tells how often a clone was seen (once, few, many) or the class of an expanded clone, and some rows leave it out.

>TRBD2|.|TRBJ2-7|TRBV12-5
CASGTLAGGKYEQYF
TGTGCTAGTGGGACTCTAGCGGGGGGCAAGTACGAGCAGTACTTC
>.|.|TRBJ1-1|TRBV6-4
CASSPSPGNTEAFF
TGTGCCAGCAGTCCCTCCCCGGGGAACACTGAAGCTTTCTTT
>.|.|TRBJ2-2|TRBV5-1
CASSRALSQGTGELFF
TGCGCCAGCAGCCGCGCCCTGTCGCAGGGCACCGGGGAGCTGTTTTTT
>TRBD1|.|TRBJ2-7|TRBV29-1
CSVVTWGQGAGEQYF
TGCAGCGTTGTTACCTGGGGACAGGGGGCGGGCGAGCAGTACTTC
>TRBD1|once|TRBJ2-3|TRBV6-5
CASSSTPDRASWYF
TGTGCCAGCAGTTCGACCCCGGACAGGGCGAGTTGGTATTTT
>TRBD1|.|TRBJ1-5|TRBV18
CASSLGTVGLNQPQHF
TGTGCCAGCTCACTGGGGACAGTGGGCCTGAATCAGCCCCAGCATTTT
>.|.|TRBJ2-1|TRBV13
CASGSLAGANNEQFF
TGTGCCAGCGGGAGTCTAGCAGGTGCTAACAATGAGCAGTTCTTC
>TRBD2|.|TRBJ2-7|TRBV19
CATSFAGGPYEQYF
TGTGCCACTAGTTTCGCGGGAGGGCCCTACGAGCAGTACTTC
>TRBD1|once|TRBJ1-1|TRBV5-8
CASSSLTGTGDTEAFF
TGTGCCAGCAGCTCACTCACCGGGACAGGGGACACTGAAGCTTTCTTT
>.|.|TRBJ1-2|TRBV6-5
CASSYVAGEGYGYTF
TGTGCCAGCAGTTACGTGGCAGGGGAGGGCTATGGCTACACCTTC
>TRBD2|.|TRBJ2-7|TRBV7-6
CASSPGLAGDDEQYF
TGTGCCAGCAGCCCTGGACTAGCGGGAGATGACGAGCAGTACTTC
>.|once|TRBJ1-6|TRBV7-2
CASSLVFRTSDNSPLHF
TGTGCCAGCAGCTTAGTATTCAGGACATCGGATAATTCACCCCTCCACTTT
>TRBD1|.|TRBJ2-5|TRBV7-6
CASSLTGQGSRLYF
TGTGCCAGCAGCTTGACGGGACAGGGTAGCCGCCTGTACTTC
>.|.|TRBJ1-2|TRBV6-2/TRBV6-3
CASSYLSGSYGYTF
TGTGCCAGCAGTTACCTGTCTGGGAGCTATGGCTACACCTTC
>.|.|TRBJ1-6|TRBV30
CAWSVLTGWTSPLHF
TGTGCCTGGAGTGTACTAACAGGGTGGACTTCACCCCTCCACTTT
>.|.|TRBJ1-6|TRBV5-1
CASKPDSTNSPLHF
TGCGCCAGCAAGCCGGACAGCACCAATTCACCCCTCCACTTT
>.|.|TRBJ1-1|TRBV28
CASSSPSTTEAFF
TGTGCCAGCAGTTCCCCTAGTACAACTGAAGCTTTCTTT
>TRBD2|once|TRBJ2-1|TRBV27
CASSQSEGRASYNEQFF
TGTGCCAGCAGTCAATCCGAAGGGAGGGCCTCCTACAATGAGCAGTTCTTC
>.|.|TRBJ2-7|TRBV4-2
CASSQEVSVSYEQYF
TGTGCCAGCAGCCAAGAGGTGAGCGTCTCCTACGAGCAGTACTTC
>TRBD1|.|TRBJ1-2|TRBV28
CATYEGTGDRYYGYTF
TGTGCCACCTACGAAGGGACAGGCGATCGATACTATGGCTACACCTTC
>TRBD1|.|TRBJ1-2|TRBV7-2
CASSLEGGRAGGYTF
TGTGCCAGCAGCTTAGAAGGGGGCAGGGCAGGTGGCTACACCTTC
>TRBD1|.|TRBJ1-4|TRBV4-2
CASSPFWTGYNEKLFF
TGTGCCAGCAGCCCTTTTTGGACAGGATATAATGAAAAACTGTTTTTT
>.|once|TRBJ1-1|TRBV21-1
CASSKERKAMNTEAFF
TGTGCCAGCAGCAAAGAGCGGAAGGCCATGAACACTGAAGCTTTCTTT
>TRBD2|.|TRBJ2-3|TRBV7-3
CASSPGPGLAGGPRLSDTQYF
TGTGCCAGCAGCCCCGGTCCGGGACTAGCGGGAGGGCCTAGATTGTCAGATACGCAGTATTTT
>.|.|TRBJ2-2|TRBV19
CASSKVGLASGELFF
TGTGCCAGTAGTAAGGTGGGGCTAGCGAGCGGGGAGCTGTTTTTT
>.|.|TRBJ2-3|TRBV10-1
CASSSGTSSTDTQYF
TGCGCCAGCAGCTCCGGGACATCTAGCACAGATACGCAGTATTTT
>.|.|TRBJ2-3|TRBV9
CASSVQLPTDTQYF
TGTGCCAGCAGCGTACAGTTACCCACAGATACGCAGTATTTT
>TRBD1|.|TRBJ1-1|TRBV29-1
CSVGGGQDPEAFF
TGCAGCGTGGGAGGTGGACAGGACCCTGAAGCTTTCTTT
>TRBD1|.|TRBJ1-3|TRBV28
CASSLFGDRMRGNTIYF
TGTGCCAGCAGTTTATTTGGGGACAGAATGAGAGGAAACACCATATATTTT
>.|.|TRBJ2-6|TRBV10-3
CAISDPHLSGANVLTF
TGTGCCATCAGTGACCCACACCTCTCTGGGGCCAACGTCCTGACTTTC
>.|.|TRBJ1-1|TRBV6-5
CATNYDRNTEAFF
TGTGCCACCAATTACGACAGGAACACTGAAGCTTTCTTT
>.|.|TRBJ1-3|TRBV9
CASSTAVRLAGNTIYF
TGTGCCAGCAGCACCGCGGTAAGGCTTGCCGGAAACACCATATATTTT
>.|.|TRBJ2-3|TRBV29-1
CSVDYGMTSRNTDTQYF
TGCAGCGTTGACTATGGGATGACTAGTAGGAACACAGATACGCAGTATTTT
>.|.|TRBJ1-1|TRBV6-2/TRBV6-3
CASSYRLPGGPEAFF
TGTGCCAGCAGTTACCGCCTCCCGGGGGGGCCTGAAGCTTTCTTT
>TRBD2|.|TRBJ2-1|TRBV28
CASSSGTSGGNEQFF
TGTGCCAGCAGTTCTGGGACTAGCGGGGGGAATGAGCAGTTCTTC
>.|.|TRBJ1-1|TRBV3-1/TRBV3-2
CASTGGTTNTEAFF
TGTGCCAGCACGGGGGGAACTACAAACACTGAAGCTTTCTTT
>.|.|TRBJ1-1|TRBV5-5
CASSSGASMNTEAFF
TGTGCCAGCAGCTCAGGGGCGTCAATGAACACTGAAGCTTTCTTT
>.|.|TRBJ2-1|TRBV6-5
CASSSTGLAPNEQFF
TGTGCCAGCAGTTCCACGGGACTCGCGCCCAATGAGCAGTTCTTC
>.|.|TRBJ2-2|TRBV9
CASSPALLTINTGELFF
TGTGCCAGCAGCCCCGCTTTATTGACTATAAACACCGGGGAGCTGTTTTTT
>.|once|TRBJ2-3|TRBV9
CASSPNYDTQYF
TGTGCCAGCAGCCCCAACTATGATACGCAGTATTTT
>.|.|TRBJ2-1|TRBV6-5
CASSYAGFGNEQFF
TGTGCCAGCAGTTACGCCGGTTTTGGCAATGAGCAGTTCTTC
>.|few|TRBJ2-7|TRBV21-1
CATDPEGDEQYF
TGTGCCACCGACCCCGAGGGGGACGAGCAGTACTTC
>TRBD1|.|TRBJ2-5|TRBV29-1
CSVEVFGRGLETQYF
TGCAGCGTTGAAGTTTTTGGCAGGGGGCTTGAGACCCAGTACTTC
>.|.|TRBJ1-1|TRBV28
CASSLGAVNTEAFF
TGTGCCAGCAGTTTAGGGGCTGTGAACACTGAAGCTTTCTTT
>TRBD2|.|TRBJ2-4|TRBV4-2
CASSQDQGGVGTSGGAAKNIQYF
TGTGCCAGCAGCCAAGACCAAGGTGGGGTCGGGACTAGCGGGGGGGCGGCCAAAAACATTCAGTACTTC
>.|.|TRBJ2-7|TRBV2
CASSPTGAYEQYF
TGTGCCAGCAGTCCGACAGGAGCCTACGAGCAGTACTTC
>.|.|TRBJ1-1|TRBV7-6
CASSSPDGTTKAFF
TGTGCCAGCAGCTCGCCTGATGGAACTACGAAAGCTTTCTTT
>TRBD2|.|TRBJ2-2|TRBV11-3
CASSYGLAGDPVSTGELFF
TGTGCCAGCAGCTATGGGCTAGCGGGCGATCCTGTCTCCACCGGGGAGCTGTTTTTT
>.|.|TRBJ1-4|TRBV18
CASSTNEAPFNNEKLFF
TGTGCCAGCTCAACAAACGAGGCCCCTTTTAATAATGAAAAACTGTTTTTT
>.|once|TRBJ2-2|TRBV4-2
CASSQDYGIANTGELFF
TGTGCCAGCAGCCAAGATTACGGGATAGCGAACACCGGGGAGCTGTTTTTT
>TRBD1|.|TRBJ1-4|TRBV18
CASSLTPGQGGEKLFF
TGTGCCAGCTCACTCACTCCGGGACAGGGCGGTGAAAAACTGTTTTTT
>.|.|TRBJ2-7|TRBV4-2
CASSQDGQPIYEQYF
TGTGCCAGCAGCCAAGATGGGCAGCCGATCTACGAGCAGTACTTC
>TRBD2|.|TRBJ2-5|TRBV6-1
CASSEGSGGGSETQYF
TGTGCCAGCAGTGAGGGGAGCGGGGGAGGTTCAGAGACCCAGTACTTC
>TRBD1|.|TRBJ2-2|TRBV5-1
CASADRPNTGELFF
TGCGCCAGCGCGGACAGGCCGAACACCGGGGAGCTGTTTTTT
>TRBD1|.|TRBJ1-1|TRBV7-3
CASSLTLGRGLPNTEAFF
TGTGCCAGCAGCTTAACCCTTGGTAGGGGGCTACCTAACACTGAAGCTTTCTTT
>.|.|TRBJ1-1|TRBV24-1
CATSDFVDGVWNTEAFF
TGTGCCACCAGTGATTTTGTCGACGGAGTCTGGAACACTGAAGCTTTCTTT
>.|.|TRBJ2-1|TRBV25-1
CASLYSGEQFF
TGTGCCAGCCTCTACTCGGGTGAGCAGTTCTTC